This T cell receptor beta chain was captured by sequencing in a study of blood T cell repertoires in COVID-19. Study background: The origin of the acute and convalescent COVID-19 samples was the United States, Italy and Spain.

This clone appeared a single time. Original analysis: Amplification of reference gene primers was used by the study to estimate nucleated cell counts. TCRdb's table, derived via immunoSEQ multiplex PCR, lists solely in-frame clones and lacks some. That table supplies the V and J calls and clone size; D and trimming were determined from the DNA. The sample contains 70,000 to 90,000 clones, around 85% of which appear only once. Patients at the Seattle site were enrolled during active infection and followed longitudinally. With 0 bases clipped from V and 8 bases from J, the junction kept 7 bases outside the gene matches. Germline V gene data show CDR1 as LGHNA and CDR2 as YNFKEQ. CDR3 size: 16 residues.

The receptor was isolated from a man between 50 and 59 years old with COVID-19, enrolled during active disease. The sample taken for sequencing was peripheral blood. This chain connects TRBV4-2 to TRBJ2-1, with 10 bases lining up with TRBD2. As DNA, the CDR3 is TGTGCCAGCAGCCAAGATGCGGCTAGCGGGAGCGATGAGCAGTTCTTC. Translating it yields CASSQDAASGSDEQFF.